These 22 T cell receptor beta chains were all obtained from the same sample, sequenced in a study of blood T cell repertoires in COVID-19. Assay: immunoSEQ multiplex PCR; the TCRdb copy retains only in-frame clones and omits some. Among 55,000 to 75,000 clones listed, approximately 86% were seen once. Sequenced input: peripheral blood. These receptors came from a human donor with active COVID-19. The donor label of this sample is uncertain.

Comment on this clone: Other nucleotide sequences from this sample produce the same CDR3. The CDR3 nucleotides read TGCGCCAGCAGTTCCACCGGGGACTATGGCTACACCTTC. Translated: CASSSTGDYGYTF. The chain employs TRBV5-1 and TRBJ1-2, with unresolved D. Germline CDR1 and CDR2: SGHRS and YFSETQ. Trimming cost V 5 bases and J 3 bases, with 11 bases left between them. The CDR3 extends over 13 amino acids.

The table lists this clone with a count of one. The rearrangement joins TRBV24-1 to TRBJ2-2, with D unresolved. This CDR3 contains 13 residues. V lost 5 bases and J lost 4, with 7 bases in between. CDR1 is KGHDR, CDR2 SFDVKD, per germline. The CDR3 is CATSVSFTGELFF. The CDR3 nucleotides are TGTGCCACCAGTGTGTCGTTCACCGGGGAGCTGTTTTTT.

This chain uses TRBV9 with TRBJ2-5; 7 nucleotides line up with TRBD1. The CDR3 length is 14 residues. Germline V gives CDR1 SGDLS, CDR2 YYNGEE. V lost 4 bases, J lost 1 base, and 4 bases stayed unmatched. CDR3 bases: TGTGCCAGCAGCCGTGGGACAGCCCAAGAGACCCAGTACTTC. The encoded protein is CASSRGTAQETQYF.

CDR3 in amino acids: CASSPSSGRWNEQFF. CDR3 in DNA: TGTGCCAGCAGCCCCTCTAGCGGGAGGTGGAATGAGCAGTTCTTC. The chain couples TRBV9 to TRBJ2-1, with TRBD2 matching 11 bases. The germline V gene encodes CDR1 SGDLS and CDR2 YYNGEE. Trimming took 4 bases from V and 7 from J; bases not matched to a gene: 7. This CDR3 contains 15 residues.

The chain joins TRBV25-1 to TRBJ2-3, with TRBD2 matching over 11 bases. The V gene's germline CDR1 is MGHDK and CDR2 SYGVNS. J was trimmed by 8 bases and V by 11 bases; bases with no gene match: 12. The CDR3 contains 14 residues. CDR3 sequence reads: CASGTSGHGGTQYF. In nucleotides, the CDR3 is TGTGCCTCGGGGACTAGCGGCCATGGTGGTACGCAGTATTTT.

The rearrangement links TRBV28 to TRBJ2-5; D is unclear. This CDR3 is 14 amino acids long. Trimming removed 7 bases at V and 7 bases at J, with 19 bases between. Per the germline V gene, CDR1 is MDHEN and CDR2 is SYDVKM. As DNA, the CDR3 is TGTGCCAGCACACGAGAGGCGGCTTACGGGACCCAGTACTTC. Translation: CASTREAAYGTQYF.

The rearrangement uses TRBV5-1 and TRBJ2-1; maybe TRBD1 (6 bases). V lost 4 bases and J 4 bases, leaving 9 bases between the germline ends. The CDR3 spans 13 residues. Germline loops: CDR1 SGHRS, CDR2 YFSETQ. CDR3 DNA sequence: TGCGCCAGCAGCCCTCAGGGGTACAATGAGCAGTTCTTC. It codes for CASSPQGYNEQFF.

The rearrangement joins TRBV6-2 or TRBV6-3 to TRBJ2-7, with 9 positions matching TRBD2. This CDR3 is built from 14 residues. Germline CDR1 MNHEY, CDR2 SVGEGT. After removal of 5 bases from V and 2 bases from J, the junction contained 4 bases not matched to a gene. CDR3 sequence reads: CASSVGGRAYEQYF. The CDR3 coding sequence is TGTGCCAGCAGTGTGGGCGGGAGGGCCTACGAGCAGTACTTC.

The chain uses TRBV9 and TRBJ2-3, with 8 nucleotides matching TRBD2. The CDR3 spans 16 residues. Germline CDR1 SGDLS, CDR2 YYNGEE. After removal of 4 bases from V and 1 base from J, the junction contained 8 bases not matched to a gene. Here the CDR3 DNA reads TGTGCCAGCAGCCCTAGGAGCGGGAGTGGCACAGATACGCAGTATTTT. This sequence encodes CASSPRSGSGTDTQYF. The variable domain in full, with the rest retrieved from reference TRBV9 and TRBJ2-3, is DSGVTQTPKHLITATGQRVTLRCSPRSGDLSVYWYQQSLDQGLQFLIQYYNGEERAKGNILERFSAQQFPDLHSELNLSSLELGDSALYFCASSPRSGSGTDTQYFGPGTRLTVL.

This clone was seen only a few times. Sequence at one end of the junction differs from germline and may be a read error. V is TRBV19 and J is TRBJ2-7, with 9 bases fitting TRBD2. The CDR3 loop spans 14 amino acids. Germline loops: CDR1 LNHDA, CDR2 SQIVND (reference sequence). The CDR3 protein is CATSGVAGVNEQYF. The CDR3 DNA is TGTGCCACTAGTGGGGTAGCGGGGGTAAACGAGCAGTACTTC.

The chain employs TRBV11-2 and TRBJ1-1, with D uncertain. This CDR3 spans 13 amino acids. The germline V gene encodes CDR1 SGHAT and CDR2 FQNNGV. Trimming shortened V by 1 base and J by 8 bases, and 11 bases separated the two germline ends. CDR3 in amino acids: CASSLVGGFEAFF. In DNA form, the CDR3 reads TGTGCCAGCAGCTTAGTGGGAGGTTTCGAAGCTTTCTTT.

The V and J genes are TRBV18 and TRBJ1-1; D is uncertain. Germline V lookup: CDR1 KGHSH, CDR2 LQKENI. Trimming stripped 4 bases from V and 6 bases from J, with 15 bases between. This CDR3 has 14 amino acids. The CDR3 DNA sequence: TGTGCCAGCTCACTTTCGGTTGGAGAGGCTGAAGCTTTCTTT. Protein: CASSLSVGEAEAFF.

The chain recombines TRBV24-1 with TRBJ2-1; D perhaps matches TRBD2 (5 bases). With 3 bases removed from V and 3 bases from J, the gap between germline ends came to 11 bases. CDR1 is KGHDR, CDR2 SFDVKD, per germline. The length of the CDR3 is 15 residues. The CDR3 DNA follows: TGTGCCACCAGTGATCGCTGGACTCACTACAATGAGCAGTTCTTC. Amino acids: CATSDRWTHYNEQFF.

The gene calls are TRBV2 and TRBJ1-6; 8 bases line up with TRBD1. Germline V gene lookup returns CDR1 SNHLY and CDR2 FYNNEI. The CDR3 runs 17 residues. Trimming took 4 bases from V and 5 from J; bases not matched to a gene: 10. The CDR3 DNA is TGTGCCAGCAGTGTTTTCTACGGACAGGGAGATAATTCACCCCTCCACTTT. Its translation: CASSVFYGQGDNSPLHF.

The chain couples TRBV7-9 to TRBJ2-2; 7 nucleotides line up with TRBD2. There are 15 residues in the CDR3. Unmatched junction bases numbered 5, after V lost 1 base and J lost 6 bases. The germline V gene encodes CDR1 SEHNR and CDR2 FQNEAQ (reference sequence). The CDR3 DNA reads TGTGCCAGCAGCTTAGATCTAGCGGTCGCCGGGGAGCTGTTTTTT. Its translation: CASSLDLAVAGELFF.

This sequence joins TRBV10-1 and TRBJ2-1, with D unresolved. CDR1 is WNHNN and CDR2 is SYGVQD in the germline V gene (reference sequence). V was cut by 0 bases and J by 7 bases, with 7 bases left in between. The CDR3 length is 13 residues. The CDR3 protein is CASSESRYNEQFF. The CDR3 DNA is TGCGCCAGCAGTGAGTCGCGGTATAATGAGCAGTTCTTC.

V gene TRBV5-1 combines with J gene TRBJ1-1; 7 bases agree with TRBD1. This CDR3 spans 13 amino acids. CDR1 and CDR2 from the germline V gene are SGHRS and YFSETQ. V shed 4 bases and J 3 bases; nucleotides not matched to a gene: 3. CDR3 residues: CASSVGQDTEAFF. CDR3 bases: TGCGCCAGCAGCGTCGGACAGGACACTGAAGCTTTCTTT.

For the CDR3, the DNA is TGTGCCAGCAGTTTAGATCAGGATGGCACAGATACGCAGTATTTT. Protein sequence: CASSLDQDGTDTQYF. The chain carries TRBV28 and TRBJ2-3; no definite D call. The CDR3 consists of 15 residues. Germline V lookup: CDR1 MDHEN, CDR2 SYDVKM. V was clipped by 2 bases and J by 1 base, with 10 bases between them. The variable domain in full, with the rest retrieved from reference TRBV28 and TRBJ2-3, is DVKVTQSSRYLVKRTGEKVFLECVQDMDHENMFWYRQDPGLGLRLIYFSYDVKMKEKGDIPEGYSVSREKKERFSLILESASTNQTSMYLCASSLDQDGTDTQYFGPGTRLTVL.

The chain couples TRBV10-3 to TRBJ2-3; no definite D call. This CDR3 spans 14 amino acids. CDR1 ENHRY and CDR2 SYGVKD come from the germline V gene. V was clipped by 5 bases and J by 0 bases, with 9 bases between them. The CDR3 here is CAISSTSSTDTQYF. The CDR3 DNA follows: TGTGCCATCAGTTCAACTTCTAGCACAGATACGCAGTATTTT.

As DNA, the CDR3 is TGTGCCAGCTCACCAGACAGGGGGGACTCCTACGAGCAGTACTTC. Amino acids: CASSPDRGDSYEQYF. This chain joins TRBV18 and TRBJ2-7; 9 bases agree with TRBD1. The CDR3 extends over 15 amino acids. V dropped 2 bases and J dropped 0; count of bases not matched to a gene: 2. The germline V gene has CDR1 KGHSH and CDR2 LQKENI.

This clone came up a few times. The chain employs TRBV10-1 and TRBJ1-5; TRBD1 aligns across 9 bases. The CDR3 extends over 13 amino acids. CDR1 WNHNN and CDR2 SYGVQD come from the germline V gene (reference sequence). The V gene end was trimmed by 4 bases and the J gene end by 7 bases; junction bases not matched to a gene: 2. CDR3 region: CASSGGQGQPQHF. In nucleotides, the CDR3 is TGCGCCAGCAGTGGGGGACAGGGCCAGCCCCAGCATTTT.

This chain uses TRBV19 with TRBJ1-2; 9 bases agree with TRBD1. The junction had 14 bases not matched to a gene; V was cut back by 6 bases and J by 6 bases. Germline CDR1 is LNHDA and CDR2 is SQIVND (reference sequence). This CDR3 contains 16 residues. Written as DNA, the CDR3 is TGTGCCAGTAGCCCAGTAACCGGGACAGGGCGTCATGGCTACACCTTC. Residues: CASSPVTGTGRHGYTF.